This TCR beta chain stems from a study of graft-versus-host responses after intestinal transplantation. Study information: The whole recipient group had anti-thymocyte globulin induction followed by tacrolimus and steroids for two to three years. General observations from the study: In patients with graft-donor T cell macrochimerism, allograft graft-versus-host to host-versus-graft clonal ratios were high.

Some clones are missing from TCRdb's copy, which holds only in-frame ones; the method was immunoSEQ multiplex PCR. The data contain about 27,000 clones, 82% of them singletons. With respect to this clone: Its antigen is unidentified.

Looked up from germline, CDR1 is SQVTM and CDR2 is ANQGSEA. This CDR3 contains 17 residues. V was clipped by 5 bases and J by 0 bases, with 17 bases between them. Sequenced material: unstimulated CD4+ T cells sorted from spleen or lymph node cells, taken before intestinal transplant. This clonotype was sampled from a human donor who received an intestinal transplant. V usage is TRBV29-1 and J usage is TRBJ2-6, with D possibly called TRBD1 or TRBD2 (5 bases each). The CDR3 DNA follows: TGCAGCGTTACTTCAACAGGACTTACCTCTGGGGCCAACGTCCTGACTTTC. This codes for CSVTSTGLTSGANVLTF.